This T cell receptor beta chain was recovered during a study of T cell clones after liver transplantation. This clone has more than one count but fewer than ten. Libraries were prepared by immunoSEQ multiplex PCR; TCRdb keeps only in-frame clonotypes and omits some of them. The sample consists of 24,000 or so clones, roughly 69% of them appearing once. This CDR3 is built from 16 residues. Germline V lookup: CDR1 SGHDT, CDR2 YYEEEE. Trimming at V came to 4 bases and at J to 0 bases, leaving 7 bases not matched to a gene. The source material was CD4+ T cells from blood, sampled before liver transplant. The clonotype was recovered from a human donor who received a liver transplant. The gene calls are TRBV5-6 and TRBJ2-4, with 7 bases identical to TRBD1. DNA of the CDR3: TGTGCCAGCAGCCTTTGGGACAGTCTAGCCAAAAACATTCAGTACTTC. It yields the protein CASSLWDSLAKNIQYF.